The entry that follows covers one TCR beta chain sequence. In germline, CDR1 is SGHRS, CDR2 YFSETQ. This CDR3 is built from 16 residues. The ends were cut back, 4 bases at V and 5 bases at J, with 19 bases in the middle. The sample comes from a study of human T cells and chemical hapten exposure. Whole-study context: Readings were taken at 6 days from patch tests that had applied 0.01% DPC to the upper back.

As for time point: patch test 1, 2 weeks after DPC sensitization. The treatment was: therapeutic diphenylcyclopropenone sensitization with weekly scalp DPC. During construction of the library, unique molecular identifiers were attached to individual cDNA molecules for quantitative, reproducible TCR counting. A single record per CDR3 protein comes from TCRdb applying MiXCR to the RACE reads. Among 180,000 or so distinct CDR3 sequences, around 15% were seen once, and the ten largest hold 1.5% to 2%. The TCR comes from a woman in her 30s with alopecia areata. Some clones in this sample may be carry-over from other donors' samples. The sequenced sample was whole blood, obtained in connection with sensitization to the hapten diphenylcyclopropenone (DPC). The chain has TRBV5-1 and TRBJ2-1; D is ambiguous. CDR3 nucleotide sequence: TGCGCCAGCAGCGAAGGACCGGTAGGCGACCACAATGAGCAGTTCTTC. Translated: CASSEGPVGDHNEQFF.